This T cell receptor (beta chain) was found in a study of T cells after yellow fever vaccination. Whole-study findings and limits: A limited proportion of clonotypes was detected within both the CD4 and CD8 compartments.

About this clonotype: Its specificity is not known.

For TCR, cDNA came from 5'RACE template switching, which added a universal primer site and UMIs. TCRdb ran MiXCR on the 5' RACE reads and lists one entry per CDR3 protein. This sample has approximately 610,000 distinct CDR3 sequences, with 17% found just once. CDR3 length: 12 amino acids. The germline gives CDR1 SQVTM, CDR2 ANQGSEA. V lost 4 bases, J lost 4 bases, and 1 base stayed unmatched. This TCR was sampled from a young man who received the YFV17D yellow fever vaccine. The rearrangement links TRBV29-1 to TRBJ1-2, with 9 bases aligning to TRBD1. The sequencing used PBMCs, collected roughly 5 days after the first yellow fever vaccination. The CDR3 sequence: CSVGTGAYGYTF. For the CDR3, the DNA is TGCAGCGTTGGGACAGGGGCCTATGGCTACACCTTC.